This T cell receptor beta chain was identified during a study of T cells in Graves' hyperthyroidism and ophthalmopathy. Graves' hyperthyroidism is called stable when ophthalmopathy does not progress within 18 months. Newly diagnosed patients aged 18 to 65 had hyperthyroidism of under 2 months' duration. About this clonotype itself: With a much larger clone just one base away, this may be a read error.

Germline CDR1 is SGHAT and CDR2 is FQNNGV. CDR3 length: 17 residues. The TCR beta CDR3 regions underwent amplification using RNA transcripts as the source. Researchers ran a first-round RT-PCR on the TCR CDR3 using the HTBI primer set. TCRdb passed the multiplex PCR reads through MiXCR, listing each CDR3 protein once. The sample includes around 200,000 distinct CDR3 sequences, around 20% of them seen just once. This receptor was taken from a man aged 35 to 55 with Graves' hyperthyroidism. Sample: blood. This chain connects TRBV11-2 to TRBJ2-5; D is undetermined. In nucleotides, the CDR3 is TGTGTCAGCAGCTTAGGTGCGAACTCGGGTGGCCAAGAGACCCAGTACTTC. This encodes CVSSLGANSGGQETQYF.